A single sample gave rise to the 20 T cell receptor beta chains below, sequenced in a study of somatic mutations in cytotoxic T cells in rheumatoid arthritis. TCRdb keeps only in-frame clones here, not all; method: immunoSEQ multiplex PCR. This table has about 19,000 clones, over 75% appearing once. Sample: CD8+ T cells sorted from blood. The receptors come from a woman in her fifties or sixties in good health.

The J gene is TRBJ2-7, the V gene TRBV6-5; no clear D. Germline assignment: CDR1 MNHEY and CDR2 SVGAGI. There are 14 residues in the CDR3. V shed 0 bases and J shed 1 base, with 7 bases lying between them. The CDR3 region is CASSYSTESYEQYF. CDR3 coding DNA: TGTGCCAGCAGTTACTCTACAGAGTCCTACGAGCAGTACTTC.

This chain joins TRBV7-6 and TRBJ2-1; 9 nucleotides line up with TRBD1. Germline loops: CDR1 SGHVS, CDR2 FNYEAQ. V gave up 0 bases and J gave up 10 bases; unmatched junction bases: 10. This CDR3 contains 16 residues. CDR3 amino acids: CASSLANPGQGEEQFF. The CDR3 coding sequence is TGTGCCAGCAGCTTAGCCAACCCGGGACAGGGAGAGGAGCAGTTCTTC.

In this sample, this clone turned up a few times. The chain recombines TRBV15 with TRBJ2-6; TRBD2 might be the D (6 bases). The CDR3 sequence is 16 residues long. Germline CDR1 is LNHNV and CDR2 is YYDKDF (reference sequence). Between the trimmed V and J ends, which lost 1 base and 1 base, there was a span of 8 bases. The CDR3 region has the DNA TGTGCCACCAGCAGAGCTGCGGGGTCTGGGGCCAACGTCCTGACTTTC. Translation: CATSRAAGSGANVLTF.

The chain couples TRBV4-3 to TRBJ2-4; D is ambiguous. Germline-derived CDR1 and CDR2 are LGHNA and YSLEER. V was shortened by 0 bases and J by 7 bases, with 10 bases between the two germline ends. This CDR3 contains 14 residues. The CDR3 nucleotides read TGCGCCAGCAGCCAAGACAGTTCAGAGAACATTCAGTACTTC. Its protein is CASSQDSSENIQYF.

V gene TRBV9 combines with J gene TRBJ2-3; 7 bases agree with TRBD2. The junction had 13 bases not matched to a gene; V was cut back by 4 bases and J by 2 bases. CDR1 SGDLS and CDR2 YYNGEE come from the germline V gene. The length of the CDR3 is 17 residues. This CDR3 reads CASSPPFGAGNTDTQYF. The DNA for the CDR3 is TGTGCCAGCAGCCCCCCCTTTGGAGCGGGGAACACAGATACGCAGTATTTT.

The DNA of the CDR3 is TGTGCCAGTAGTATAAGCCCCAGCTACGAGCAGTACTTC. The encoded protein is CASSISPSYEQYF. J is TRBJ2-7 and V is TRBV19; D is undetermined. Per the germline V gene, CDR1 is LNHDA and CDR2 is SQIVND (reference sequence). This CDR3 contains 13 residues. V was clipped by 2 bases and J by 3 bases, with 8 bases between them.

The rearrangement joins TRBV5-6 to TRBJ2-7; 7 bases match TRBD1. Per the germline V gene, CDR1 is SGHDT and CDR2 is YYEEEE. V dropped 3 bases and J dropped 2; count of bases not matched to a gene: 8. The CDR3 length is 15 residues. As DNA, the CDR3 is TGTGCCAGCAGCTCTTCCGGGACAGAAGCCTACGAGCAGTACTTC. Its protein is CASSSSGTEAYEQYF.

The rearrangement links TRBV27 to TRBJ2-7; D not resolved. CDR3 size: 15 residues. V lost 0 bases and J 2 bases, leaving 11 bases between the germline ends. CDR1 is MNHEY and CDR2 is SMNVEV in the germline V gene (reference sequence). CDR3 coding DNA: TGTGCCAGCAGTTTATCTGCCCTTCAGACCTACGAGCAGTACTTC. It codes for CASSLSALQTYEQYF.

The J gene is TRBJ1-2, the V gene TRBV13, with TRBD1 matching 8 bases. The CDR3 contains 14 residues. Trimming took 5 bases from V and 5 from J; bases not matched to a gene: 7. Germline V gene sequence: CDR1 PRHDT, CDR2 FYEKMQ (reference sequence). CDR3 protein: CASSPRGREYGYTF. CDR3 nucleotides: TGTGCCAGCAGCCCCAGGGGGCGCGAGTATGGCTACACCTTC.

This clone came up a few times. This sequence joins TRBV6-1 and TRBJ2-3; 9 bases match TRBD1. V shed 8 bases, J shed 3 bases, and the junction held 6 bases outside the gene matches. This CDR3 region has 14 residues. Per the germline V gene, CDR1 is MNHNS and CDR2 is SASEGT. In nucleotides, the CDR3 is TGTGCCAGCTTCTCAGGACAGGGGACAGATACGCAGTATTTT. Translating it yields CASFSGQGTDTQYF.

The rearrangement links TRBV28 to TRBJ2-7, with 7 bases aligning to TRBD1. The CDR3 has 14 amino acids. Trimming took 3 bases from V and 2 from J; bases not matched to a gene: 4. The germline V gene has CDR1 MDHEN and CDR2 SYDVKM. In DNA, the CDR3 is TGTGCCAGCAGTTTTCCGGGACAGACCTACGAGCAGTACTTC. Encoded protein: CASSFPGQTYEQYF.

This clone has just a few counts. The genes are TRBV5-8 and TRBJ1-1; TRBD1 is a possible D gene (5 bases). The V gene lost 5 bases and the J gene lost 0 bases, with 17 bases spanning the gap. Germline V gives CDR1 SGHTS, CDR2 YDEGEE. The length of the CDR3 is 16 residues. CDR3 coding DNA: TGTGCCAGCAGGAATAGCCGGGGGGAGTTGAACACTGAAGCTTTCTTT. Amino acid sequence: CASRNSRGELNTEAFF.

The chain has TRBV4-2 and TRBJ2-1; TRBD2 might be the D (5 bases). Per germline, CDR1 LGHNA and CDR2 YNFKEQ. V was trimmed by 1 base and J by 13 bases, leaving 14 bases between them. This CDR3 contains 13 residues. This CDR3 reads CASSQGGPRGQFF. The CDR3 nucleotides are TGTGCCAGCAGCCAAGGCGGGCCCCGGGGACAGTTCTTC.

There are a few counts of this clone. The V call is TRBV7-9, the J call TRBJ2-1; D might be TRBD1 (6 bases). CDR3 length equals 13 residues. V was shortened by 4 bases and J by 8 bases, with 12 bases between the two germline ends. Germline V CDR1 and CDR2: SEHNR, FQNEAQ (reference sequence). In DNA, the CDR3 is TGTGCCAGCAGCTCACCACAGGGAGATGAGCAGTTCTTC. Translation: CASSSPQGDEQFF.

V gene TRBV7-6 combines with J gene TRBJ2-1; D unresolved. Per germline, CDR1 SGHVS and CDR2 FNYEAQ. The CDR3 is 13 residues long. The V end lost 1 base, the J end lost 4 bases, and 5 bases lay between the germline ends. CDR3 protein: CASSLEVYNEQFF. The CDR3 coding sequence is TGTGCCAGCAGCTTAGAAGTATACAATGAGCAGTTCTTC.

The genes are TRBV4-2 and TRBJ1-1; D is unclear. V gave up 1 base and J gave up 7 bases, with 4 bases separating them. CDR1 LGHNA and CDR2 YNFKEQ come from the germline V gene. This CDR3 spans 11 amino acids. CDR3 residues: CASSQGYEAFF. CDR3 nucleotides: TGTGCCAGCAGCCAAGGGTATGAAGCTTTCTTT.

This rearrangement joins TRBV5-6 to TRBJ1-5; perhaps TRBD1 as D (5 bases). Germline V gene data show CDR1 as SGHDT and CDR2 as YYEEEE. Trimming left V 4 bases short and J 2 bases short, with 10 bases between. The CDR3 totals 14 residues. CDR3 loop: CASSVVGGNQPQHF. In DNA form, the CDR3 reads TGTGCCAGCAGCGTGGTGGGGGGCAATCAGCCCCAGCATTTT.

The rearrangement uses TRBV9 and TRBJ2-5, with 8 bases lining up with TRBD2. The ends lost 3 bases at V and 1 base at J; junction bases unmatched: 2. CDR1 and CDR2 from the germline V gene are SGDLS and YYNGEE. The CDR3 consists of 14 residues. CDR3 DNA: TGTGCCAGCAGCGGGCGGGGGGCCCAAGAGACCCAGTACTTC. Protein sequence: CASSGRGAQETQYF. Looking up the rest from reference TRBV9 and TRBJ2-5 gives the full variable domain: DSGVTQTPKHLITATGQRVTLRCSPRSGDLSVYWYQQSLDQGLQFLIQYYNGEERAKGNILERFSAQQFPDLHSELNLSSLELGDSALYFCASSGRGAQETQYFGPGTRLLVL.

V gene TRBV7-9 combines with J gene TRBJ2-2; 12 bases are a match to TRBD1. The CDR3 runs 16 residues. With 5 bases clipped from V and 5 bases from J, the junction kept 6 bases outside the gene matches. CDR1 is SEHNR and CDR2 is FQNEAQ in the germline V gene (reference sequence). The CDR3 nucleotides are TGTGCCAGCAGCCCCCGGGACAGGGGGCCAACCGGGGAGCTGTTTTTT. Translation gives CASSPRDRGPTGELFF.

The J gene is TRBJ1-2, the V gene TRBV30; D unclear. V was shortened by 4 bases and J by 4 bases, with 10 bases between the two germline ends. The CDR3 covers 12 residues. The V gene's germline CDR1 is GTSNPN and CDR2 SVGIG (reference sequence). DNA for the CDR3: TGTGCCTGGACTAGGGTAGGCTATGGCTACACCTTC. It specifies CAWTRVGYGYTF.